Following are 16 T cell receptor beta chains from one sample sequenced in a study of hypomethylating agent response in myelodysplastic syndrome. Sequencing used immunoSEQ multiplex PCR; TCRdb keeps in-frame clones, though not all of them. The data contain about 3,500 clones, around 80% of them singletons. The source material was bone marrow, sampled before or after starting hypomethylating agent treatment for myelodysplastic syndrome (not recorded which). Receptor source: a human donor with myelodysplastic syndrome.

The chain has TRBV9 and TRBJ2-7, with TRBD2 matching 14 bases. Germline CDR1 and CDR2: SGDLS and YYNGEE. V gave up 2 bases and J gave up 3 bases; unmatched junction bases: 1. The CDR3 loop spans 15 amino acids. CDR3 bases: TGTGCCAGCAGCGTCGGGACTAGCGGGAGCTACGAGCAGTACTTC. Encoded protein: CASSVGTSGSYEQYF.

Here the CDR3 reads CASSLVGRLNTGELFF. DNA of the CDR3: TGTGCCAGCAGCTTAGTAGGCAGGTTGAACACCGGGGAGCTGTTTTTT. The rearrangement joins TRBV7-8 to TRBJ2-2; D remains ambiguous. Trimming took 1 base from V and 1 from J, leaving 10 bases between them. There are 16 residues in the CDR3. CDR1 is SGHVS and CDR2 is FQNEAQ in the germline V gene.

V and J are TRBV11-2 and TRBJ2-1; a possible D gene is TRBD1 (6 bases). Per the germline V gene, CDR1 is SGHAT and CDR2 is FQNNGV. Between the trimmed V and J ends, which lost 1 base and 4 bases, there was a span of 14 bases. The CDR3 has 16 residues. The CDR3 here is CASSLVRTVLYNEQFF. As DNA, the CDR3 is TGTGCCAGCAGCTTAGTGAGGACAGTTTTGTACAATGAGCAGTTCTTC.

This rearrangement joins TRBV2 to TRBJ2-1; D perhaps matches TRBD1 (6 bases). Germline-derived CDR1 and CDR2 are SNHLY and FYNNEI. This CDR3 is built from 15 residues. V dropped 4 bases and J dropped 9 bases, with 19 bases sitting between them. For the CDR3, the DNA is TGTGCCAGCAGTGGGATTCTAGCCGGGGACACTGAGCAGTTCTTC. Its translation: CASSGILAGDTEQFF.

A single count supports this clone. The chain joins TRBV6-5 to TRBJ1-6; 7 nucleotides line up with TRBD1. This CDR3 has 16 residues. J gave up 7 bases and V 2 bases, and 8 bases lay outside the gene matches. Germline CDR1 reads MNHEY; CDR2 reads SVGAGI. The chain's CDR3 is CASSYRSQGVNSPLHF. The DNA of the CDR3 is TGTGCCAGCAGTTACCGCTCTCAGGGGGTAAATTCACCCCTCCACTTT.

This chain links TRBV27 with TRBJ1-1; the D gene is possibly TRBD1 (6 bases). The CDR3 extends over 15 amino acids. Germline assignment: CDR1 MNHEY and CDR2 SMNVEV (reference sequence). V lost 0 bases and J lost 1, with 9 bases in between. The CDR3 coding sequence is TGTGCCAGCAGTTTATCGTGGGGGGCGAACACTGAAGCTTTCTTT. This gives the protein CASSLSWGANTEAFF.

As to this clone: This sample also contains other DNA sequences that code for the same CDR3. The chain couples TRBV15 to TRBJ1-3; no firm D call. Germline CDR1 and CDR2: LNHNV and YYDKDF (reference sequence). The CDR3 contains 15 residues. V was clipped by 3 bases and J by 4 bases, with 13 bases between them. CDR3 sequence: CATSRPGPEGNTIYF. The DNA of the CDR3 is TGTGCCACCAGCAGGCCTGGACCGGAAGGAAACACCATATATTTT.

V usage is TRBV5-1 and J usage is TRBJ1-2, with D possibly matching TRBD1 (5 bases). The CDR3 has 13 amino acids. The V and J ends lost 2 bases and 7 bases respectively, with 12 bases between them. CDR1 SGHRS and CDR2 YFSETQ come from the germline V gene. The CDR3, as DNA: TGCGCCAGCAGCTTTGGGCAGGGTGGTGGCTACACCTTC. Translating it yields CASSFGQGGGYTF.

This chain uses TRBV20-1 with TRBJ2-5; D is unclear. CDR1 is DFQATT, CDR2 SNEGSKA, per germline (reference sequence). Trimming removed 7 bases from V and 2 bases from J, with 8 bases in between. This CDR3 is 11 amino acids long. The DNA for the CDR3 is TGCAGTGGGCTTATACAAGAGACCCAGTACTTC. It specifies CSGLIQETQYF.

V usage is TRBV7-9 and J usage is TRBJ2-7; 7 positions match TRBD1. V shed 5 bases, J shed 4 bases, and the junction held 2 bases outside the gene matches. Germline CDR1 is SEHNR and CDR2 is FQNEAQ (reference sequence). CDR3 size: 12 residues. The CDR3 DNA sequence: TGTGCCAGCAGCCCGACAGGGTACGAGCAGTACTTC. Protein sequence: CASSPTGYEQYF. The full variable domain, rest sourced from reference TRBV7-9 and TRBJ2-7, is DTGVSQNPRHKITKRGQNVTFRCDPISEHNRLYWYRQTLGQGPEFLTYFQNEAQLEKSRLLSDRFSAERPKGSFSTLEIQRTEQGDSAMYLCASSPTGYEQYFGPGTRLTVT.

V usage is TRBV19 and J usage is TRBJ1-1; 10 bases agree with TRBD1. CDR1 and CDR2 from the germline V gene are LNHDA and SQIVND (reference sequence). J lost 7 bases, V lost 10 bases, and 9 bases had no gene match. CDR3 size: 13 residues. For the CDR3, the DNA is TGTGCCACCCGGGACAGGGGAACGGGTGAAGCTTTCTTT. Protein product: CATRDRGTGEAFF.

V gene TRBV2 combines with J gene TRBJ2-4; 12 bases are shared with TRBD1. The germline V gene has CDR1 SNHLY and CDR2 FYNNEI. The CDR3 is made up of 15 amino acids. V was pared by 5 bases and J by 4 bases, with 3 bases of the junction left unmatched. The CDR3 loop reads CASSLGQGAKNIQYF. CDR3 DNA: TGTGCCAGCAGTTTGGGACAGGGGGCGAAAAACATTCAGTACTTC.

The J gene is TRBJ1-1, the V gene TRBV6-4; TRBD1 might be the D (5 bases). V was cut by 4 bases and J by 7 bases, with 13 bases left in between. Looked up from germline, CDR1 is MRHNA and CDR2 is SNTAGT. The CDR3 runs 13 residues. CDR3 residues: CASSVTLQGEAFF. The CDR3 DNA reads as TGTGCCAGCAGTGTTACCTTGCAGGGTGAAGCTTTCTTT.

The chain employs TRBV28 and TRBJ2-1, with D maybe TRBD2 (5 bases). The V end lost 3 bases, the J end lost 6 bases, and 12 bases lay between the germline ends. The germline V gene has CDR1 MDHEN and CDR2 SYDVKM. This CDR3 is built from 14 residues. The CDR3 protein is CASSLAGPFNEQFF. The DNA for the CDR3 is TGTGCCAGCAGTTTGGCGGGCCCGTTCAATGAGCAGTTCTTC. Full variable domain (missing parts from reference TRBV28 and TRBJ2-1): DVKVTQSSRYLVKRTGEKVFLECVQDMDHENMFWYRQDPGLGLRLIYFSYDVKMKEKGDIPEGYSVSREKKERFSLILESASTNQTSMYLCASSLAGPFNEQFFGPGTRLTVL.

The gene calls are TRBV19 and TRBJ2-6; D perhaps matches TRBD2 (6 bases). CDR3 length: 15 amino acids. Germline V gene lookup returns CDR1 LNHDA and CDR2 SQIVND (reference sequence). The germline V and J ends were trimmed by 7 bases and 0 bases, with 10 bases remaining between them. The CDR3 bases are TGTGCCAGTACTGACGGGGGCTCTGGGGCCAACGTCCTGACTTTC. The encoded protein is CASTDGGSGANVLTF.

The rearrangement joins TRBV7-9 to TRBJ2-7; D uncertain. The V end was cut by 3 bases, the J end by 6 bases, with 9 bases between. Germline values: CDR1 SEHNR, CDR2 FQNEAQ (reference sequence). CDR3 size: 12 residues. CDR3 nucleotide sequence: TGTGCCAGCAGCTTCTCTACTACCGAGCAGTACTTC. Its protein is CASSFSTTEQYF. The full variable domain, rest sourced from reference TRBV7-9 and TRBJ2-7, is DTGVSQNPRHKITKRGQNVTFRCDPISEHNRLYWYRQTLGQGPEFLTYFQNEAQLEKSRLLSDRFSAERPKGSFSTLEIQRTEQGDSAMYLCASSFSTTEQYFGPGTRLTVT.